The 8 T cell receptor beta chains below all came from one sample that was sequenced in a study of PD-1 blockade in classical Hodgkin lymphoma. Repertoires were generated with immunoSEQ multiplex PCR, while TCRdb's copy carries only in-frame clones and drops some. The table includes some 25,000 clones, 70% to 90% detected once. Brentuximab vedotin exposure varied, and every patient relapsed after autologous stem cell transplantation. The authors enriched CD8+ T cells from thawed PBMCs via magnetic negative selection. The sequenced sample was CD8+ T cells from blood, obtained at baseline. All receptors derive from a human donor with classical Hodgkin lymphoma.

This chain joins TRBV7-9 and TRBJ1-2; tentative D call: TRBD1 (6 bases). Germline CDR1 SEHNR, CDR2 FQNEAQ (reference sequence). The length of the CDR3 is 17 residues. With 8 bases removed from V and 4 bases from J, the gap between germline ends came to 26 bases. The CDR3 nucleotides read TGTGCCAGCTTTATCCGGGACACCAGAGAGGGGACCTATGGCTACACCTTC. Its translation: CASFIRDTREGTYGYTF.

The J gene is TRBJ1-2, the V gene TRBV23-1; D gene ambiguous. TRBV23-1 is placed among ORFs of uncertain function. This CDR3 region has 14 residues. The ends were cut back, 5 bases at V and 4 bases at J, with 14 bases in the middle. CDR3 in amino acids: CASSLRRKTYGYTF. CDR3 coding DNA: TGCGCCAGCAGTTTACGCAGAAAGACCTATGGCTACACCTTC.

CDR3 region: CASSGPGSTDTQYF. In nucleotides, the CDR3 is TGTGCCAGCAGTGGGCCGGGGAGCACAGATACGCAGTATTTT. The chain uses TRBV2 and TRBJ2-3; the D gene is possibly TRBD2 (5 bases). CDR1 SNHLY and CDR2 FYNNEI come from the germline V gene. V lost 4 bases and J lost 0, with 8 bases in between. The CDR3 covers 14 residues.

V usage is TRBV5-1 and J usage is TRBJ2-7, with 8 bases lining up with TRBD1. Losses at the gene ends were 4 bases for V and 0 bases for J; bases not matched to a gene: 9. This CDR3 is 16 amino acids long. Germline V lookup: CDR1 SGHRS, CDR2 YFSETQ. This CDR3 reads CASSLDRGESSYEQYF. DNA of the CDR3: TGCGCCAGCAGCCTCGACAGGGGTGAGAGCTCCTACGAGCAGTACTTC.

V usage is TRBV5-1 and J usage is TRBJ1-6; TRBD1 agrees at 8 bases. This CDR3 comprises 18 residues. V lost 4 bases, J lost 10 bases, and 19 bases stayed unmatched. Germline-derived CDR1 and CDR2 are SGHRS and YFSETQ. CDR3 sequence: CASSKAGDRPSHRSPLHF. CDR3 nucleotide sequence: TGCGCCAGCAGCAAGGCCGGGGACAGGCCCAGCCATAGATCACCCCTCCACTTT.

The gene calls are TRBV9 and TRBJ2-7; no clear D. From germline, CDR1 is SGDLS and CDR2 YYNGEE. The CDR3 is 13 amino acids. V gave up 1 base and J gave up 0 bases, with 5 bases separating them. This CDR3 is CASSVSSSYEQYF. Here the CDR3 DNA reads TGTGCCAGCAGCGTAAGCAGCTCCTACGAGCAGTACTTC.

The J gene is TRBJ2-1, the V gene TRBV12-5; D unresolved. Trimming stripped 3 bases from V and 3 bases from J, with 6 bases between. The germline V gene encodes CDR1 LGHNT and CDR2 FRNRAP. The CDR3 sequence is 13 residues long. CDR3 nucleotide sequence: TGTGCTAGTGGTTTCGTGAGCTACAATGAGCAGTTCTTC. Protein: CASGFVSYNEQFF.

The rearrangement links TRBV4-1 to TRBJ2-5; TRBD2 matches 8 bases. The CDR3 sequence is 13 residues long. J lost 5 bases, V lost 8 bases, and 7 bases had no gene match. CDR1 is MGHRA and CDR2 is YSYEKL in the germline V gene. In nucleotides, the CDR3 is TGCGCCAGCCACAGCGGGAGTGGGGAGACCCAGTACTTC. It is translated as CASHSGSGETQYF.